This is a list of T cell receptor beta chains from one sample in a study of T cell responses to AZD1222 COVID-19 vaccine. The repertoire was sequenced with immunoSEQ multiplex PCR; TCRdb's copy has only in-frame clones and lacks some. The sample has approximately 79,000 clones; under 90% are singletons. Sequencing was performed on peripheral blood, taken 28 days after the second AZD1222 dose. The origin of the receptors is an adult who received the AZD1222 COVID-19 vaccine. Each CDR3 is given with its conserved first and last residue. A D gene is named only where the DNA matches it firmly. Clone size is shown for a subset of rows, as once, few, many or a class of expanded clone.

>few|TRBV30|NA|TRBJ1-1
TGTGCCTGGAGTCGGAATATGAACACTGAAGCTTTCTTT
CAWSRNMNTEAFF
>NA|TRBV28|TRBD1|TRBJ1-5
TGTGCCAGCAGTTTATCGGGACAGGTCCTCTGGCCCCAGCATTTT
CASSLSGQVLWPQHF
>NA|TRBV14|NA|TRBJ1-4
TGTGCCAGCAGCCTATCGAGGGCTGAAAAACTGTTTTTT
CASSLSRAEKLFF
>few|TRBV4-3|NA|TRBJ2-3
TGCGCCAGCAGCCAAGATCTACGGAGGGATACGCAGTATTTT
CASSQDLRRDTQYF
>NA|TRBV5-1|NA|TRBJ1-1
TGCGCCAGCAGCAGAGACGGGCAGTCGAACACTGAAGCTTTCTTT
CASSRDGQSNTEAFF
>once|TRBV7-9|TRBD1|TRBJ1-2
TGTGCCAGCAGCCCGGACAGGGTCAATGGCTACACCTTC
CASSPDRVNGYTF
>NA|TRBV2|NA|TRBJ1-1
TGTGCCAGCAGATGGGAGGATTACACTGAAGCTTTCTTT
CASRWEDYTEAFF
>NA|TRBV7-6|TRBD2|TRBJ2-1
TGTGCCAGCAGCACTCGGACTAGCGGGACCTGGGGTGAGCAGTTCTTC
CASSTRTSGTWGEQFF
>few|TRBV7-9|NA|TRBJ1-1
TGTGCCAGCAGTTTGGGGGGCGAGGGTAGAGCTTTCTTT
CASSLGGEGRAFF
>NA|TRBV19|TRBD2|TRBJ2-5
TGTGCCACCTCCTCAGGGGCGGGAGGGACCCAGTACTTC
CATSSGAGGTQYF
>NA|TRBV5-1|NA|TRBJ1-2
TGCGCCAGCAGCTTGGCGGCAGGGAAGACCTGGAATGGCTACACCTTC
CASSLAAGKTWNGYTF
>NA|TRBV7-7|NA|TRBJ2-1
TGTGCTAGCAGCCAGACTAGTAACTTCAATGAGCAGTTCTTC
CASSQTSNFNEQFF
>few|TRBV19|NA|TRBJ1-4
TGTGCCAGTAGGGACAGCCGAGATGAAAAACTGTTTTTT
CASRDSRDEKLFF
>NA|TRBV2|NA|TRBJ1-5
TGTGCCAGCAGTTCTGACGGTAGCAATCAGCCCCAGCATTTT
CASSSDGSNQPQHF
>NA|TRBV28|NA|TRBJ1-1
TGTGCCAGCAGTTCACCCGCCCCGGGACGAGGTACTGAAGCTTTCTTT
CASSSPAPGRGTEAFF
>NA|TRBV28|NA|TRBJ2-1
TGTGCCAGCAGTTTATCCCTAGGCAGGGGCTTCTACAATGAGCAGTTCTTC
CASSLSLGRGFYNEQFF
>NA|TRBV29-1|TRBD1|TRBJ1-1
TGCAGCGTCAGGGGGCGAGGGGGGAACACTGAAGCTTTCTTT
CSVRGRGGNTEAFF
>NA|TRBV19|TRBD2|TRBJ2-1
TGTGCCAGTAGCGCGGGACTAGCGGGCCTGAATGAGCAGTTCTTC
CASSAGLAGLNEQFF
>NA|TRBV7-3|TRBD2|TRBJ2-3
TGTGCCAGCAGCCTCTGGACTAGCGGGCATGAAGATACGCAGTATTTT
CASSLWTSGHEDTQYF
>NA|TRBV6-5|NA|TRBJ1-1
TGTGCCAGCAGTTACAAGGCGGGTGAAGCTTTCTTT
CASSYKAGEAFF